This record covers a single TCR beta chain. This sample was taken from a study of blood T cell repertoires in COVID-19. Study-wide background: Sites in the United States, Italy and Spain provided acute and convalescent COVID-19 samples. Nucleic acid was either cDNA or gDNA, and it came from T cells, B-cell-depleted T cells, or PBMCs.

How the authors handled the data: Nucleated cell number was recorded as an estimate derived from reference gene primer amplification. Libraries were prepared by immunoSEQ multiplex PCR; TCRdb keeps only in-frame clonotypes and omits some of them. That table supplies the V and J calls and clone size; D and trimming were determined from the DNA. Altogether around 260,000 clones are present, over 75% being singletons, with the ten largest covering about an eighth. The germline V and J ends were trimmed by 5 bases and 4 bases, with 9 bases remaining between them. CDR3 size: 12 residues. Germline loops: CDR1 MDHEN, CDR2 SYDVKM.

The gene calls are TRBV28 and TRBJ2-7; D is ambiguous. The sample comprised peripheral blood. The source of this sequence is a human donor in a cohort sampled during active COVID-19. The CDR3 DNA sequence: TGTGCCAGCAGTAGTAGTAGATACGAGCAGTACTTC. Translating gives CASSSSRYEQYF.